This T cell receptor beta chain was sequenced for a study of T cell repertoires and HLA-DP antigens. The CDR3 spans 11 residues. Germline-derived CDR1 and CDR2 are SGHDN and FVKESK. V shed 3 bases and J shed 13 bases, with 9 bases lying between them. The method was immunoSEQ multiplex PCR; TCRdb's version includes in-frame clones alone and lacks a portion of them. The sample contains 65,000 to 90,000 clones, around 80% of which appear only once. In regard to this clone: Its antigen remains unknown.

The sequencing input was CD4+ T cells from PBMCs. The TCR sequence derives from a man in his 60s in good health and CMV-seronegative. The J gene is TRBJ1-4, the V gene TRBV14; unclear D gene. CDR3: CASSQKERLFF. CDR3 coding DNA: TGTGCCAGCAGCCAGAAGGAGCGACTGTTTTTT.